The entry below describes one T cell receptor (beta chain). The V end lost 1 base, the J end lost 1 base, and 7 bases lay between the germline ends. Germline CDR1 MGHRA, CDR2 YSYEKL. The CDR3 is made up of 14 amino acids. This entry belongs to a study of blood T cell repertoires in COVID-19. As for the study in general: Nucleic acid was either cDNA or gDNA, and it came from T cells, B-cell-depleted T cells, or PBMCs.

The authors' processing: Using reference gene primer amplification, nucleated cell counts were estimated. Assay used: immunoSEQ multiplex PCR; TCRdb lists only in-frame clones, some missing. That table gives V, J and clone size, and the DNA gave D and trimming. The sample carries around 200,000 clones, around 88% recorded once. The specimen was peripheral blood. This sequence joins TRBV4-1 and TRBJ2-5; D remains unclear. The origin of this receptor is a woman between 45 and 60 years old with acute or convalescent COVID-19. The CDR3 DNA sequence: TGCGCCAGCAGCCAAGGACTCCTCCAAGAGACCCAGTACTTC. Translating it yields CASSQGLLQETQYF.